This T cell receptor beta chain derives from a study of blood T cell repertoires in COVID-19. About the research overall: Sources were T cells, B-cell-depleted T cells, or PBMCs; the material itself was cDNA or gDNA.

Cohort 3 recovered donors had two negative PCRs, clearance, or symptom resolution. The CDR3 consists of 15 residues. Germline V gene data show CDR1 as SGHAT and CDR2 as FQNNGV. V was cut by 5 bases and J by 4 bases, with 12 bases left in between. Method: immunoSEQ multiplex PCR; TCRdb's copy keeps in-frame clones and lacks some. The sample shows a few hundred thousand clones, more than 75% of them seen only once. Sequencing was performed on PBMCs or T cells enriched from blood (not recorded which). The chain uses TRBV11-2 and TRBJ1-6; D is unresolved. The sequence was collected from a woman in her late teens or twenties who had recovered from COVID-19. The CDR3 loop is CASSPGTGYNSPLHF. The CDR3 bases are TGTGCCAGCAGCCCCGGAACGGGGTATAATTCACCCCTCCACTTT.